The present T cell receptor beta chain was sequenced within a study of CD8 T cells in Susac syndrome. Germline-derived CDR1 and CDR2 are MNHNS and SASEGT. V was shortened by 8 bases and J by 2 bases, with 19 bases between the two germline ends. The CDR3 length is 16 residues. From blood CD8+ and CD4+ T cells, the TCR beta chain was sequenced. Healthy donors were controls matched for age and sex. Negative isolation yielded CD4+ and CD8+ T cells, and FACS enriched TEMRA cells. RNA totalling roughly 0.5 to 1 ug underwent reverse transcription with random hexamers. Amplification of TCR beta CDR3 across 54 Vbeta and 13 Jbeta was performed with immunoSEQ multiplex PCR. TCRdb used MiXCR to reprocess the immunoSEQ multiplex PCR reads, holding one entry per CDR3 protein. Of 50,000 or so distinct CDR3 sequences in the sample, roughly 93% were seen once.

The TCR sequence derives from a human donor in good health. The sample taken for sequencing was CD8+ T cells from PBMCs. This chain links TRBV6-1 with TRBJ2-1; D might be TRBD1 (5 bases). CDR3 in amino acids: CASSTLQGSPYNEQFF. In DNA, the CDR3 is TGTGCCAGCTCAACTCTGCAGGGATCACCCTACAATGAGCAGTTCTTC.